A single sample is the source of the 5 T cell receptor beta chains below, sequenced in a study of shared clonotypes between healthy human individuals. Using immunoSEQ multiplex PCR, the repertoire was profiled, and TCRdb retains in-frame clones only, with some absent. The sample has around 560,000 clones, 95% seen once. Cells designated naive CD8 were CD45RO-negative and were positively selected for CCR7, with terminally differentiated effector memory CD45RA+ cells excluded. The sequencing sample was made of naive CD8+ T cells sorted from blood. The receptor source for this set is a woman in her 30s in good health.

This clone was detected only once. The rearrangement links TRBV15 to TRBJ2-1; D is unclear. Germline CDR1 and CDR2: LNHNV and YYDKDF (reference sequence). Trimming removed 0 bases at V and 4 bases at J, with 13 bases between. This CDR3 comprises 16 residues. The CDR3 DNA reads as TGTGCCACCAGCAGAGATCCGGACCGGGCATACAATGAGCAGTTCTTC. This codes for CATSRDPDRAYNEQFF.

The rearrangement uses TRBV10-1 and TRBJ2-7; 11 positions agree with TRBD2. CDR1 and CDR2 from the germline V gene are WNHNN and SYGVQD (reference sequence). This CDR3 has 14 residues. Trimming at V came to 4 bases and at J to 3 bases, leaving 2 bases not matched to a gene. CDR3 amino acids: CASSVGTSGYEQYF. CDR3 DNA: TGCGCCAGCAGTGTAGGGACTAGCGGCTACGAGCAGTACTTC.

This chain connects TRBV7-6 to TRBJ2-7; 13 nucleotides align to TRBD2. The CDR3 runs 18 residues. V lost 2 bases and J lost 3; bases outside the gene matches: 10. Germline CDR1 reads SGHVS; CDR2 reads FNYEAQ. Here the CDR3 DNA reads TGTGCCAGCAGCTTATTGACTAGCGGGAGGACAGCTAACTACGAGCAGTACTTC. Protein: CASSLLTSGRTANYEQYF.

This clone was recorded once. The V call is TRBV2, the J call TRBJ1-2, with a tentative D call TRBD1 (6 bases). Germline CDR1 SNHLY, CDR2 FYNNEI. This CDR3 comprises 15 residues. V was shortened by 3 bases and J by 3 bases, with 14 bases between the two germline ends. CDR3 protein: CASSDSGTLDYGYTF. For the CDR3, the DNA is TGTGCCAGCAGTGATTCTGGGACATTGGACTATGGCTACACCTTC.

The rearrangement joins TRBV5-4 to TRBJ2-7, with TRBD1 matching over 8 bases. V lost 5 bases to trimming and J lost 2 bases; unmatched junction nucleotides: 3. The CDR3 spans 13 residues. Germline V gene data show CDR1 as SGHNT and CDR2 as YYREEE (reference sequence). In DNA form, the CDR3 reads TGTGCCAGCAGTTCGGACAGGGCCTACGAGCAGTACTTC. This translates into CASSSDRAYEQYF.